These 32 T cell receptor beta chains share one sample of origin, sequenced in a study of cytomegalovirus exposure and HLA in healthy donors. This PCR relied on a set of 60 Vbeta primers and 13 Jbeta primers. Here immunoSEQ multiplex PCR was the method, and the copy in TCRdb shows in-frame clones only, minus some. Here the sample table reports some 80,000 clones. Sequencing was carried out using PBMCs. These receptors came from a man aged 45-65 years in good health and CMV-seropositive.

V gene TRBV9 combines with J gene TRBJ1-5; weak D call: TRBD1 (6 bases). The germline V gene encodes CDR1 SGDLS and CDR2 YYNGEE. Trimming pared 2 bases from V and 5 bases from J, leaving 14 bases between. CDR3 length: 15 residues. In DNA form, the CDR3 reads TGTGCCAGCAGCGTTTCAGGGGAAAGCGATCAGCCCCAGCATTTT. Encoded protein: CASSVSGESDQPQHF.

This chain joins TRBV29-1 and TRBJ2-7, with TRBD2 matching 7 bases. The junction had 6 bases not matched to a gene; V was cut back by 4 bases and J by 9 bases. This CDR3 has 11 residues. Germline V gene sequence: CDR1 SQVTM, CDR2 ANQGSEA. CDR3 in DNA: TGCAGCGTTGTATCGGGGGAGGGGCAGTACGTC. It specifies CSVVSGEGQYV.

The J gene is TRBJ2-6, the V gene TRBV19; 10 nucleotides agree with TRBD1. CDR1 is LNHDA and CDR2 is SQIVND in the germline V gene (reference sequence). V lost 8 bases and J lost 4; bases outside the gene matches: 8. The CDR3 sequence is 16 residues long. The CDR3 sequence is CASWDRGVEGANVLTF. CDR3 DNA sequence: TGTGCCAGTTGGGACAGGGGAGTTGAGGGGGCCAACGTCCTGACTTTC.

As DNA, the CDR3 is TGTGCCAGCAGCTTTCCCCCGACAGGGGGAACTGAAGCTTTCTTT. It encodes CASSFPPTGGTEAFF. The chain joins TRBV7-6 to TRBJ1-1, with 9 bases lining up with TRBD1. Germline CDR1 is SGHVS and CDR2 is FNYEAQ. The CDR3 is made up of 15 amino acids. After removal of 3 bases from V and 5 bases from J, the junction contained 7 bases not matched to a gene.

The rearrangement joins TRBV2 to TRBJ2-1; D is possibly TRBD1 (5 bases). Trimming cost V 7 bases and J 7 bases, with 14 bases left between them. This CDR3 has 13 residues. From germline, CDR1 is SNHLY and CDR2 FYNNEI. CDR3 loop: CASIINRGNEQFF. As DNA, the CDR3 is TGTGCCAGCATTATTAATAGGGGTAATGAGCAGTTCTTC.

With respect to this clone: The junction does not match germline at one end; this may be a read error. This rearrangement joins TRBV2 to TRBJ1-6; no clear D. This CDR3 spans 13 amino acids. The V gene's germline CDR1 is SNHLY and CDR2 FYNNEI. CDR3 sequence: CASGRESNSPIHF. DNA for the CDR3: TGTGCCAGCGGTCGGGAAAGTAATTCACCCATCCACTTT. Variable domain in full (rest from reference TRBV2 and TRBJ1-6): EPEVTQTPSHQVTQMGQEVILRCVPISNHLYFYWYRQILGQKVEFLVSFYNNEISEKSEIFDDQFSVERPDGSNFTLKIRSTKLEDSAMYFCASGRESNSPIHFGNGTRLTVT.

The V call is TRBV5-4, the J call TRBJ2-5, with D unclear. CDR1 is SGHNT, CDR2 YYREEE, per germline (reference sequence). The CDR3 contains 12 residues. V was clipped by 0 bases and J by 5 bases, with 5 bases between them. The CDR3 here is CASSLDEETQYF. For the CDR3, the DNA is TGTGCCAGCAGCTTGGACGAGGAGACCCAGTACTTC.

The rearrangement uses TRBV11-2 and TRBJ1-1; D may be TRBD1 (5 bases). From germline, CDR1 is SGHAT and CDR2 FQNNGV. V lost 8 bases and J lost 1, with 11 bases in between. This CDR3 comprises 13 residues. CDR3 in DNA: TGTGCCAGCGGGGGAGGTCCGAACACTGAAGCTTTCTTT. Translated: CASGGGPNTEAFF.

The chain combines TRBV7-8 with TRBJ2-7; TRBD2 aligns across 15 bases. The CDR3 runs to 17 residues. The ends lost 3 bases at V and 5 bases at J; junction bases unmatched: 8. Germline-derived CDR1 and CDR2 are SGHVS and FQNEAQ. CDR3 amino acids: CASSFPGTSGRRDEQYF. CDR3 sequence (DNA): TGTGCCAGCAGCTTTCCCGGGACTAGCGGGAGGCGGGACGAGCAGTACTTC.

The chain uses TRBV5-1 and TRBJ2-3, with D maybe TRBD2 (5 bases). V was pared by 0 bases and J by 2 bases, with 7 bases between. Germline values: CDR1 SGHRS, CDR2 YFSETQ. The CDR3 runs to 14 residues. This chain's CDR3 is CASSLEGDTDTQYF. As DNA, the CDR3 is TGCGCCAGCAGCTTGGAGGGAGACACAGATACGCAGTATTTT.

The CDR3, as DNA: TGTGCCAGTAGCCAGACTTTAAACTATGGCTACACCTTC. It codes for CASSQTLNYGYTF. This chain links TRBV19 with TRBJ1-2; no definite D call. Trimming shortened V by 6 bases and J by 2 bases, and 10 bases separated the two germline ends. From germline, CDR1 is LNHDA and CDR2 SQIVND (reference sequence). This CDR3 is built from 13 residues.

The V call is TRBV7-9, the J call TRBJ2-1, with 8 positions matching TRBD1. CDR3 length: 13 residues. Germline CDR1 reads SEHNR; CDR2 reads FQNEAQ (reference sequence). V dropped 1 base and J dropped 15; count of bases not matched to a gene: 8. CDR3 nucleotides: TGTGCCAGCAGCTTAGATGGAACAGGGGGTGCGTTCTTC. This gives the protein CASSLDGTGGAFF. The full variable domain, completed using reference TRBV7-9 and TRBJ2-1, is DTGVSQNPRHKITKRGQNVTFRCDPISEHNRLYWYRQTLGQGPEFLTYFQNEAQLEKSRLLSDRFSAERPKGSFSTLEIQRTEQGDSAMYLCASSLDGTGGAFFGPGTRLTVL.

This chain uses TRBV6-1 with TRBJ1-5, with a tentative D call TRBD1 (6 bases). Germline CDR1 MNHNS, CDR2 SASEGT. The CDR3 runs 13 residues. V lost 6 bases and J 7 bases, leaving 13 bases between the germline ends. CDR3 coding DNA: TGTGCCAGCAGCACAGGGTTGTGGCAGCCCCAGCATTTT. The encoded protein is CASSTGLWQPQHF.

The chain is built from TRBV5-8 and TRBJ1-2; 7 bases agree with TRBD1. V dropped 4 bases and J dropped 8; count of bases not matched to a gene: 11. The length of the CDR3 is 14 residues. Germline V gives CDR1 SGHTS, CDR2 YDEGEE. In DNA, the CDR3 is TGTGCCAGCAGCCTCCCACAGGGGCGGGGAGGCTACACCTTC. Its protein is CASSLPQGRGGYTF.

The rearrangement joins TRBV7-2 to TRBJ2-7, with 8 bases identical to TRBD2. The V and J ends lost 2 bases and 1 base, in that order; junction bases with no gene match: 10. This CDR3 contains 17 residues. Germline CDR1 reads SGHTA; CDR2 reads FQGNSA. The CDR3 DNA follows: TGTGCCAGCAGCTTAACGTCGGGGGCTAGCGGGTCCTACGAGCAGTACGTC. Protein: CASSLTSGASGSYEQYV.

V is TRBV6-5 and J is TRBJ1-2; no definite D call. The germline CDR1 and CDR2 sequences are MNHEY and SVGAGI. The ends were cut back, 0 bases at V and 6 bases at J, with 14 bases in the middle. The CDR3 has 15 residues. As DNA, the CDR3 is TGTGCCAGCAGTTACTCGATTGGGAGGGAGAATGGCTACACCTTC. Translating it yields CASSYSIGRENGYTF.

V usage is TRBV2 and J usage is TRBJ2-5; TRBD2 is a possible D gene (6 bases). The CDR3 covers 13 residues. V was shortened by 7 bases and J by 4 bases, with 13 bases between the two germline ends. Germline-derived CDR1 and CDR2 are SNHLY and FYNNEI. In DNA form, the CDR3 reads TGTGCCAGCAAGGGACTGGGAGGAGAGACCCAGTACTTC. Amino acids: CASKGLGGETQYF. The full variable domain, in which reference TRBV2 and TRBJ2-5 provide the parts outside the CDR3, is EPEVTQTPSHQVTQMGQEVILRCVPISNHLYFYWYRQILGQKVEFLVSFYNNEISEKSEIFDDQFSVERPDGSNFTLKIRSTKLEDSAMYFCASKGLGGETQYFGPGTRLLVL.

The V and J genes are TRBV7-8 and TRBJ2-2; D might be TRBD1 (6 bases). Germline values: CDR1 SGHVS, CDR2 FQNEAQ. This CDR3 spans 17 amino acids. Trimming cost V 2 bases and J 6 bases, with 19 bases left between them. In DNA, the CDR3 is TGTGCCAGCAGCTTAAGGGGGACCCTCGAACTCGCCGGGGAGCTGTTTTTT. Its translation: CASSLRGTLELAGELFF.

CDR3 region: CASSIGGNGTPLHF. CDR3 nucleotides: TGTGCCAGTAGTATCGGGGGAAATGGGACACCCCTCCACTTT. This chain uses TRBV19 with TRBJ1-6; a weak D match, TRBD1 (5 bases). The CDR3 totals 14 residues. Germline assignment: CDR1 LNHDA and CDR2 SQIVND (reference sequence). Trimming removed 3 bases at V and 11 bases at J, with 14 bases between.

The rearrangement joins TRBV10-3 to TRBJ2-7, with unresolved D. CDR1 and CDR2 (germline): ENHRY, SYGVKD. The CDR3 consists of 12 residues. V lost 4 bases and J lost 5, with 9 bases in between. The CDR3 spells CAISGGEDEQYV. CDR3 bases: TGTGCCATCAGTGGCGGAGAAGACGAGCAGTACGTC.

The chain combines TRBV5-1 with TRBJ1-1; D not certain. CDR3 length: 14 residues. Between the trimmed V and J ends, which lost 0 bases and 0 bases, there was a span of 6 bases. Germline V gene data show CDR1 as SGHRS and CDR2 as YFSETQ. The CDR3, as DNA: TGCGCCAGCAGCTTGGACCAGATGAACACTGAAGCTTTCTTT. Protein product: CASSLDQMNTEAFF.

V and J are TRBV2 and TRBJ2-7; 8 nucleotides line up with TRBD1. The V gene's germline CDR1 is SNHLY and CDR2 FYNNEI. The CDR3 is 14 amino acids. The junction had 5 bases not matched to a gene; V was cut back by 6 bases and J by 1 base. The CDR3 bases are TGTGCCAGCAGCACCAGGGGGCCTTCCTACGAGCAGTACGTC. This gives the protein CASSTRGPSYEQYV.

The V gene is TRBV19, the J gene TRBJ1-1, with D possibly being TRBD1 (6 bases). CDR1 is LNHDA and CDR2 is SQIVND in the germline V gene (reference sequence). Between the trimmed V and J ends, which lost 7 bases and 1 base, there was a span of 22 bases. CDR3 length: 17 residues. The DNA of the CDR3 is TGTGCCAGTACCAAAGGACAGACCGGTAGGTCGAACACTGAAGCTTTCTTT. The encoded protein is CASTKGQTGRSNTEAFF.

CDR3: CSVVRGRNEQFF. CDR3 nucleotides: TGCAGCGTTGTTCGAGGTAGGAATGAGCAGTTCTTC. V and J are TRBV29-1 and TRBJ2-1; D not resolved. Germline values: CDR1 SQVTM, CDR2 ANQGSEA. Trimming left V 4 bases short and J 7 bases short, with 11 bases between. The length of the CDR3 is 12 residues.

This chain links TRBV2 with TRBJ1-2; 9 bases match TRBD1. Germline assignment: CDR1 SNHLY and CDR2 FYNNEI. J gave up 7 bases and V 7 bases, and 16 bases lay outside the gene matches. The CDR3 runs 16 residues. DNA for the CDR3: TGTGCCAGCACGGCGGGACAGGGCGCGGATCAACGTGGCTACACCTTC. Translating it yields CASTAGQGADQRGYTF.

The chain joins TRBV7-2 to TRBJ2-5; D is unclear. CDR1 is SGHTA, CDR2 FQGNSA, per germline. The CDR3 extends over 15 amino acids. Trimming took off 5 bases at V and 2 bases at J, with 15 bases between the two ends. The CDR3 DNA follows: TGTGCCAGCAGCCCTAGTGGTAGCAGTCAAGAGACCCAGTACTTC. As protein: CASSPSGSSQETQYF.

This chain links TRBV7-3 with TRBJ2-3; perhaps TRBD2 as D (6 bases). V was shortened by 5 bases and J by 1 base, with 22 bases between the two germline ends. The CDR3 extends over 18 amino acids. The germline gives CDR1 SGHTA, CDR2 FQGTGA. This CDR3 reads CASSPVRAGTFGTDTQYF. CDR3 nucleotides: TGTGCCAGCAGCCCCGTCAGGGCAGGGACTTTCGGCACAGATACGCAGTATTTT.

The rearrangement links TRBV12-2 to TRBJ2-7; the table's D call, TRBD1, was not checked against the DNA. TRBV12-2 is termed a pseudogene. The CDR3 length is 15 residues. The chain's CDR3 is CASRPYQGVWHEQYF. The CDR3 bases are TGTGCAAGTCGCCCGTATCAGGGGGTCTGGCACGAGCAGTACTTC.

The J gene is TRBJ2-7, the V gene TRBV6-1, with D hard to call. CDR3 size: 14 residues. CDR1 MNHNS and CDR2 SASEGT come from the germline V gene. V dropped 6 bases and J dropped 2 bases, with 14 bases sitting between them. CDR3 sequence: CASSLLTLAYEQYV. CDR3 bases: TGTGCCAGCAGCCTCCTGACTCTGGCCTACGAGCAGTACGTC.

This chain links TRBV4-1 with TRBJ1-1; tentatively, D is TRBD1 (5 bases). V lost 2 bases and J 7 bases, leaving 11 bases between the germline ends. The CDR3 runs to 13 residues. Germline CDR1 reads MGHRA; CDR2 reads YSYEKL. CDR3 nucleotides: TGCGCCAGCAGCCAATGGAGGGACGGTGAAGCTTTCTTT. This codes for CASSQWRDGEAFF.

The CDR3 here is CASSLDGPGLAGADNEQFF. As DNA, the CDR3 is TGTGCCAGCAGCTTAGATGGGCCGGGACTAGCGGGGGCTGACAATGAGCAGTTCTTC. The chain joins TRBV11-2 to TRBJ2-1, with TRBD2 identical over 14 bases. V was clipped by 0 bases and J by 5 bases; unmatched bases: 9. Germline V lookup: CDR1 SGHAT, CDR2 FQNNGV. The CDR3 runs to 19 residues.

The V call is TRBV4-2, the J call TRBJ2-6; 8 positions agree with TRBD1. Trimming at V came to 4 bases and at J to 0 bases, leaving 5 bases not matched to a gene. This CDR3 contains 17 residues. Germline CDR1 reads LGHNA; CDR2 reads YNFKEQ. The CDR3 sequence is CASSLGQGSSGANVLTF. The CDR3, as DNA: TGTGCCAGCAGCCTTGGACAGGGAAGCTCTGGGGCCAACGTCCTGACTTTC.